This TCR beta chain was recorded in a study of human T cells and chemical hapten exposure. Time point given: pre-sensitization, week 0. Stated treatment: therapeutic diphenylcyclopropenone sensitization with weekly scalp DPC. The CDR3 runs 14 residues. The V end lost 1 base, the J end lost 6 bases, and 9 bases lay between the germline ends. From germline, CDR1 is MGHRA and CDR2 YSYEKL. TCRdb processed the RACE reads anew with MiXCR; each CDR3 protein has one entry. The data contain about 68,000 distinct CDR3 sequences, 9.5% to 13% of them singletons. There are many counts of this clonotype. The gene calls are TRBV4-1 and TRBJ1-4; D uncertain. This receptor was taken from a woman between 50 and 59 years old with alopecia areata. Some clones in this sample may be carry-over from other donors' samples. Here the sequenced sample was whole blood, taken in connection with sensitization to the hapten diphenylcyclopropenone (DPC). For the CDR3, the DNA is TGCGCCAGCAGCCAAGCGCAGACGGATGAAAAACTGTTTTTT. Translated: CASSQAQTDEKLFF.